Following are 8 T cell receptor beta chains from one sample sequenced in a study of vaccination effects on CD4 cells after COVID-19. The data were produced by immunoSEQ multiplex PCR, yet TCRdb's version contains in-frame clones alone and is incomplete. Among approximately 24,000 clones listed, around four fifths were seen once. For these receptors, no antigen is known. Antigen-specific CD4+ T cells were expanded (with viral peptide pools) by the ViraFEST assay ahead of sequencing. Cultured cells yielded isolated CD4+ T cells after around 10 days. Participants each got two BNT162b2 or mRNA-1273 vaccine doses. Sequences were derived from CD4+ T cells from PBMCs cultured with HCoV-NL63 spike peptides, sampled after COVID-19 vaccination. All receptors come from a human donor who received a COVID-19 vaccine.

This clone appeared a few times. V usage is TRBV11-2 and J usage is TRBJ2-7; 13 bases fit TRBD2. The germline V gene encodes CDR1 SGHAT and CDR2 FQNNGV. J gave up 4 bases and V 6 bases, and 6 bases lay outside the gene matches. CDR3 length equals 15 residues. CDR3 region: CASRLLAGGPYEQYF. The CDR3 DNA reads as TGTGCCAGCAGACTACTAGCGGGAGGGCCATACGAGCAGTACTTC.

This clone was picked up a small number of times. The chain uses TRBV30 and TRBJ2-7, with D perhaps TRBD1 or TRBD2 (6 bases each). This CDR3 has 14 residues. The germline V gene has CDR1 GTSNPN and CDR2 SVGIG (reference sequence). Trimming removed 0 bases from V and 3 bases from J, with 12 bases in between. CDR3 in DNA: TGTGCCTGGAGTGTAGGGGGGAGCGGCTACGAGCAGTACTTC. Protein product: CAWSVGGSGYEQYF.

The rearrangement links TRBV2 to TRBJ1-4; tentative D call: TRBD1 (5 bases). CDR3 length: 15 residues. Between the trimmed V and J ends, which lost 7 bases and 3 bases, there was a span of 15 bases. The germline V gene encodes CDR1 SNHLY and CDR2 FYNNEI. The CDR3: CASKTAPAANEKLFF. The DNA for the CDR3 is TGTGCCAGCAAGACAGCCCCCGCAGCTAATGAAAAACTGTTTTTT.

The chain uses TRBV6-1 and TRBJ1-1, with D possibly being TRBD1 (6 bases). V gave up 2 bases and J gave up 7 bases, with 11 bases separating them. Germline V lookup: CDR1 MNHNS, CDR2 SASEGT. This CDR3 has 13 amino acids. The CDR3 region is CASSEREDSEAFF. DNA for the CDR3: TGTGCCAGCAGTGAACGGGAGGACAGTGAAGCTTTCTTT.

The rearrangement joins TRBV5-1 to TRBJ2-5, with D tentatively TRBD1 (5 bases). Germline values: CDR1 SGHRS, CDR2 YFSETQ. V dropped 4 bases and J dropped 4 bases, with 11 bases sitting between them. The CDR3 is 13 residues long. The CDR3 DNA reads TGCGCCAGCAGCCCAGGAAGGGGAGAGACCCAGTACTTC. Translating gives CASSPGRGETQYF.

The V and J genes are TRBV5-6 and TRBJ1-2, with no clear D. The CDR3 spans 14 residues. Germline V CDR1 and CDR2: SGHDT, YYEEEE. Trimming shortened V by 5 bases and J by 2 bases, and 13 bases separated the two germline ends. DNA of the CDR3: TGTGCCAGCAGTCCTAACGTCCGAAACTATGGCTACACCTTC. Translating gives CASSPNVRNYGYTF.

This sequence joins TRBV5-5 and TRBJ1-1, with 10 bases lining up with TRBD1. Germline V gives CDR1 SGHKS, CDR2 YYEKEE (reference sequence). This CDR3 is 14 amino acids long. Trimming removed 0 bases from V and 5 bases from J; junction bases left unmatched: 1. CDR3 sequence: CASSLGQGATEAFF. CDR3 coding DNA: TGTGCCAGCAGCTTGGGACAGGGGGCGACTGAAGCTTTCTTT. Full variable domain (remainder filled in from reference TRBV5-5 and TRBJ1-1): DAGVTQSPTHLIKTRGQQVTLRCSPISGHKSVSWYQQVLGQGPQFIFQYYEKEERGRGNFPDRFSARQFPNYSSELNVNALLLGDSALYLCASSLGQGATEAFFGQGTRLTVV.

The J gene is TRBJ1-4, the V gene TRBV14; D is perhaps TRBD1 (6 bases). V dropped 5 bases and J dropped 5 bases, with 12 bases sitting between them. CDR1 and CDR2 from the germline V gene are SGHDN and FVKESK. CDR3 size: 14 residues. For the CDR3, the DNA is TGTGCCAGCAGCTCCGGGACACCCAATGAAAAACTGTTTTTT. This codes for CASSSGTPNEKLFF.